This T cell receptor (beta chain) appears in the sequencing data of a study of OX40 agonist ivuxolimab in advanced cancers. Looking at the study overall: Enrolled patients in dose escalation had cancers that were hepatocellular carcinoma, melanoma, renal cell or head and neck cancer. Enrollees could have had prior anti-PD-1, anti-PD-L1 or anti-CTLA-4 therapy, which 40% had received. Findings and limits, study-wide: CD8+ T cells (on average) carried more expanded clones than CD4+ T cells. At doses 0.1 to 3.0 mg/kg, CD4+ and CD8+ clones expanded.

Sequencing was performed with immunoSEQ multiplex PCR; in TCRdb, only in-frame clones are kept and a portion is missing. This repertoire shows about 47,000 clones, around 84% found once; its top ten account for under 30%. Comment on this clone: Its antigen is unidentified.

The sequence came from an adult with an advanced solid tumor such as melanoma, head and neck, liver or kidney cancer. The sequenced sample was CD4+ or CD8+ T cells sorted from blood, obtained in a trial of the OX40 agonist ivuxolimab.

The CDR3 DNA reads TGTGCCAGCAGCCACCCAGACAGCCCCTACGAGCAGTACTTC. Translating it yields CASSHPDSPYEQYF. This chain connects TRBV7-9 to TRBJ2-7, with a tentative D call TRBD1 (5 bases). Deletions cut 5 bases from V and 2 bases from J, with 13 bases between. The CDR3 is 14 amino acids. Germline CDR1 and CDR2: SEHNR and FQNEAQ (reference sequence).